This entry lists 24 T cell receptor beta chains sequenced from one sample in a study of blood T cell repertoires in COVID-19. Profiling relied on immunoSEQ multiplex PCR, and the TCRdb table lists in-frame clones only, not all of them. The sample has 200,000 or so clones; roughly 86% are singletons. The material sequenced was peripheral blood. Every receptor here comes from a woman in her 70s with active or convalescent COVID-19.

The chain combines TRBV4-1 with TRBJ2-5; 8 nucleotides match TRBD2. V gave up 4 bases and J gave up 4 bases; unmatched junction bases: 5. CDR3 size: 14 residues. Germline V CDR1 and CDR2: MGHRA, YSYEKL. CDR3 DNA sequence: TGCGCCAGCAGCCTCGGTAGCGGGATAGAGACCCAGTACTTC. Translated: CASSLGSGIETQYF.

The chain couples TRBV30 to TRBJ2-7, with TRBD1 identical over 7 bases. This CDR3 has 13 amino acids. Germline values: CDR1 GTSNPN, CDR2 SVGIG (reference sequence). With 2 bases clipped from V and 5 bases from J, the junction kept 6 bases outside the gene matches. The CDR3 sequence: CAWSTTGVHEQYF. DNA of the CDR3: TGTGCCTGGAGTACCACAGGGGTCCACGAGCAGTACTTC.

The chain couples TRBV7-9 to TRBJ2-7; 11 positions agree with TRBD1. Per germline, CDR1 SEHNR and CDR2 FQNEAQ (reference sequence). V dropped 7 bases and J dropped 7; count of bases not matched to a gene: 9. This CDR3 is built from 14 residues. The CDR3 DNA sequence: TGTGCCAGCATGATCCGGGACAGGGGGGAAGAGCAGTACTTC. This gives the protein CASMIRDRGEEQYF.

The J gene is TRBJ1-5, the V gene TRBV5-4; possible D gene TRBD1, 6 bases. Germline assignment: CDR1 SGHNT and CDR2 YYREEE (reference sequence). The ends were cut back, 4 bases at V and 1 base at J, with 15 bases in the middle. This CDR3 is built from 16 residues. The CDR3 nucleotides are TGTGCCAGCAGCCGGGGGGGGCAGGGGAGCAATCAGCCCCAGCATTTT. Translating gives CASSRGGQGSNQPQHF.

The chain recombines TRBV5-1 with TRBJ1-4, with no clear D. V was pared by 3 bases and J by 0 bases, with 9 bases between. This CDR3 has 15 residues. CDR1 SGHRS and CDR2 YFSETQ come from the germline V gene. CDR3 bases: TGCGCCAGCAGCTCGGAAAGCGCAACTAATGAAAAACTGTTTTTT. The encoded protein is CASSSESATNEKLFF.

This clone came up once. The chain links TRBV5-1 to TRBJ2-1; 7 bases are a match to TRBD1. Germline V gene lookup returns CDR1 SGHRS and CDR2 YFSETQ. Trimming at V came to 4 bases and at J to 10 bases, leaving 11 bases not matched to a gene. This CDR3 is 14 amino acids long. CDR3: CASSAPPSQGEQFF. CDR3 nucleotides: TGCGCCAGCAGCGCACCCCCGTCACAGGGGGAGCAGTTCTTC.

The chain has TRBV27 and TRBJ2-3; weak D call: TRBD2 (6 bases). V lost 3 bases and J 6 bases, leaving 10 bases between the germline ends. Germline CDR1 reads MNHEY; CDR2 reads SMNVEV (reference sequence). The CDR3 runs 13 residues. As DNA, the CDR3 is TGTGCCAGCAGTTTGGGGGGATTCGATACGCAGTATTTT. This encodes CASSLGGFDTQYF.

The rearrangement links TRBV6-5 to TRBJ2-7; D remains unclear. Germline V gives CDR1 MNHEY, CDR2 SVGAGI. The V end was cut by 7 bases, the J end by 0 bases, with 4 bases between. The CDR3 spans 11 residues. CDR3 amino acids: CASTLSYEQYF. DNA for the CDR3: TGTGCCAGCACCCTCTCCTACGAGCAGTACTTC.

The chain recombines TRBV11-1 with TRBJ2-3; D gene ambiguous. CDR3 length: 14 residues. Germline CDR1 is SGHAT and CDR2 is FQDESV (reference sequence). Trimming stripped 3 bases from V and 0 bases from J, with 7 bases between. CDR3: CASSLRRSTDTQYF. CDR3 nucleotide sequence: TGTGCCAGCAGCTTGAGGCGGAGCACAGATACGCAGTATTTT.

The rearrangement links TRBV2 to TRBJ2-7; maybe TRBD2 (6 bases). Germline V lookup: CDR1 SNHLY, CDR2 FYNNEI. Trimming removed 7 bases from V and 0 bases from J, with 16 bases in between. The CDR3 runs to 15 residues. The CDR3 nucleotides are TGTGCCAGCACCAAGGAGGGGTCCGGCTCCTACGAGCAGTACTTC. Translation: CASTKEGSGSYEQYF.

The chain links TRBV11-3 to TRBJ2-2; maybe TRBD2 (6 bases). Germline V gene data show CDR1 as SGHNT and CDR2 as YENEEA. The CDR3 extends over 15 amino acids. Deletions cut 3 bases from V and 5 bases from J, with 13 bases between. CDR3 sequence reads: CASSFSPGTTGELFF. In DNA, the CDR3 is TGTGCCAGCAGCTTCTCACCCGGGACTACCGGGGAGCTGTTTTTT.

J is TRBJ1-5 and V is TRBV6-4; 8 bases agree with TRBD1. The ends lost 4 bases at V and 0 bases at J; junction bases unmatched: 5. CDR1 is MRHNA, CDR2 SNTAGT, per germline. The CDR3 runs 16 residues. The CDR3 protein is CASSAGTGSSNQPQHF. CDR3 DNA: TGTGCCAGCAGTGCCGGGACAGGATCTAGCAATCAGCCCCAGCATTTT.

This chain connects TRBV28 to TRBJ1-4, with unresolved D. The CDR3 extends over 15 amino acids. CDR1 is MDHEN, CDR2 SYDVKM, per germline. Deletions cut 4 bases from V and 0 bases from J, with 9 bases between. CDR3 nucleotide sequence: TGTGCCAGCAGTTCATACCTAGCAACTAATGAAAAACTGTTTTTT. This sequence encodes CASSSYLATNEKLFF.

This clone was detected a few times. The rearrangement joins TRBV5-1 to TRBJ2-2, with D possibly being TRBD1 (5 bases). CDR1 and CDR2 from the germline V gene are SGHRS and YFSETQ. With 8 bases removed from V and 3 bases from J, the gap between germline ends came to 11 bases. The length of the CDR3 is 13 residues. The DNA of the CDR3 is TGCGCCAGTACAGGCGACGACACCGGGGAGCTGTTTTTT. It yields the protein CASTGDDTGELFF.

The chain joins TRBV3-1 (or the pseudogene TRBV3-2) to TRBJ2-2; possibly TRBD2 for D (5 bases). V was clipped by 0 bases and J by 6 bases, with 11 bases between them. The CDR3 totals 15 residues. Per germline, CDR1 LGHDT and CDR2 YNNKEL (reference sequence). The CDR3 DNA is TGTGCCAGCAGCCAAGATCCCCCCGGGGCCGGGGAGCTGTTTTTT. The encoded protein is CASSQDPPGAGELFF.

The rearrangement links TRBV28 to TRBJ2-7; 8 positions match TRBD2. The CDR3 covers 16 residues. Germline-derived CDR1 and CDR2 are MDHEN and SYDVKM. V shed 7 bases, J shed 1 base, and the junction held 12 bases outside the gene matches. The DNA of the CDR3 is TGTGCCAGCACCCCCGGGGGGGCGAGGGGATCCTACGAGCAGTACTTC. Translating it yields CASTPGGARGSYEQYF. Variable domain in full (rest from reference TRBV28 and TRBJ2-7): DVKVTQSSRYLVKRTGEKVFLECVQDMDHENMFWYRQDPGLGLRLIYFSYDVKMKEKGDIPEGYSVSREKKERFSLILESASTNQTSMYLCASTPGGARGSYEQYFGPGTRLTVT.

The chain carries TRBV11-2 and TRBJ2-7; 15 bases match TRBD2. The CDR3 has 16 residues. The germline V gene has CDR1 SGHAT and CDR2 FQNNGV. With V trimmed by 5 bases and J by 4 bases, 6 bases remained unmatched. The CDR3 DNA is TGTGCCAGCAGCCCCAGCGGACTAGCGGGAGGGTACGAGCAGTACTTC. Protein product: CASSPSGLAGGYEQYF.

J is TRBJ1-3 and V is TRBV14; no definite D call. Germline V gives CDR1 SGHDN, CDR2 FVKESK. V lost 4 bases and J lost 2, with 12 bases in between. The CDR3 has 15 residues. Here the CDR3 DNA reads TGTGCCAGCAGCCGTCAGACTAGGGCTGGAAACACCATATATTTT. It is translated as CASSRQTRAGNTIYF. Looking up the rest from reference TRBV14 and TRBJ1-3 gives the full variable domain: EAGVTQFPSHSVIEKGQTVTLRCDPISGHDNLYWYRRVMGKEIKFLLHFVKESKQDESGMPNNRFLAERTGGTYSTLKVQPAELEDSGVYFCASSRQTRAGNTIYFGEGSWLTVV.

This sequence joins TRBV5-5 and TRBJ2-2; 7 nucleotides match TRBD1. The V gene end was trimmed by 4 bases and the J gene end by 6 bases; junction bases not matched to a gene: 6. The CDR3 contains 14 residues. CDR1 and CDR2 (germline): SGHKS, YYEKEE (reference sequence). CDR3 amino acids: CASSADRVAGELFF. The DNA for the CDR3 is TGTGCCAGCAGCGCCGACAGGGTTGCCGGGGAGCTGTTTTTT.

Concerning this clone: A junction boundary mismatches the germline segment, possibly from a read error. This chain uses TRBV19 with TRBJ2-3; 8 bases align to TRBD2. Germline CDR1 is LNHDA and CDR2 is SQIVND (reference sequence). CDR3 length: 15 amino acids. CDR3 amino acids: CTSRPTSANTDTQYF. The CDR3 DNA reads as TGTACCAGTAGACCGACTAGCGCAAACACAGATACGCAGTATTTT.

This chain links TRBV27 with TRBJ1-2, with D possibly being TRBD1 (5 bases). The CDR3 runs 14 residues. Germline CDR1 and CDR2: MNHEY and SMNVEV (reference sequence). V was cut by 6 bases and J by 4 bases, with 15 bases left in between. CDR3 sequence: CASRQGTLGYGYTF. The CDR3 bases are TGTGCCAGCAGGCAGGGCACATTGGGCTATGGCTACACCTTC.

The genes are TRBV5-6 and TRBJ2-7, with 10 positions matching TRBD2. The CDR3 runs to 14 residues. Germline lookup yields CDR1 SGHDT and CDR2 YYEEEE. Germline trimming cut 3 bases from V and 3 bases from J; bases unmatched to any gene: 3. Here the CDR3 reads CASSSLAGYYEQYF. The CDR3 nucleotides are TGTGCCAGCAGCTCACTAGCGGGGTACTACGAGCAGTACTTC.

The table lists this clone with a few counts. The genes are TRBV5-1 and TRBJ2-7; 7 nucleotides line up with TRBD2. With V trimmed by 4 bases and J by 5 bases, 9 bases remained unmatched. The length of the CDR3 is 14 residues. Germline loops: CDR1 SGHRS, CDR2 YFSETQ. Here the CDR3 DNA reads TGCGCCAGCAGCCGCTTCGGGGGAGGGGACGAGCAGTACTTC. Encoded protein: CASSRFGGGDEQYF.

This clone appeared a few times. The V call is TRBV4-2, the J call TRBJ1-3; no clear D. Germline V lookup: CDR1 LGHNA, CDR2 YNFKEQ. The V end lost 0 bases, the J end lost 2 bases, and 11 bases lay between the germline ends. This CDR3 comprises 16 residues. As DNA, the CDR3 is TGTGCCAGCAGCCAAGAAGCCCACCGCACTGGAAACACCATATATTTT. Its protein is CASSQEAHRTGNTIYF.